The present T cell receptor beta chain was sequenced within a study of cytomegalovirus exposure and HLA in healthy donors. Overall study results and limits: When presence/absence was analysed, sequencing depth was taken to be roughly uniform across donors. Later work found most CMV-associated TCR beta chains apparently HLA-restricted.

The PCR ran on 60 Vbeta and 13 Jbeta primers. Sequenced by immunoSEQ multiplex PCR; TCRdb stores in-frame clones only, minus some. The sample lists around 170,000 clones; around four fifths were seen once. CDR3 length equals 13 residues. V gave up 2 bases and J gave up 5 bases, with 11 bases separating them. Germline V gives CDR1 SGHRS, CDR2 YFSETQ. Unrecorded immune exposure was likely among donors, who were nominally healthy when sampled. About this clone: Its antigen is undetermined.

The source of this sequence is a woman aged 25 to 39 in good health and CMV-seronegative. The V gene is TRBV5-1, the J gene TRBJ2-7; D is possibly TRBD1 (6 bases). Sequenced sample: PBMCs. CDR3 coding DNA: TGCGCCAGCAGCTTCCAGGGGAACGACGAGCAGTACTTC. Protein product: CASSFQGNDEQYF.